The entry below gives a single TCR beta chain sequence along with its context. This entry belongs to a study of cytomegalovirus exposure and HLA in healthy donors. The method was immunoSEQ multiplex PCR; TCRdb's version includes in-frame clones alone and lacks a portion of them. The sample shows roughly 70,000 clones, approximately 90% of them seen only once. The sample comprised PBMCs. The clonotype originates from a woman aged 18 to 35 in good health and CMV-seropositive.

CDR3 DNA sequence: TGTGCCAGCAGTGAGCTTTGGTCCGGCAATGAGCAGTTCTTC. This sequence encodes CASSELWSGNEQFF. The chain employs TRBV6-1 and TRBJ2-1; D not certain. CDR3 length: 14 residues. Germline CDR1 reads MNHNS; CDR2 reads SASEGT. Trimming pared 3 bases from V and 6 bases from J, leaving 12 bases between.